Below, 9 T cell receptor beta chains from the same sample are listed, as sequenced in a study of T-cell reconstitution after alpha-beta-depleted transplantation in children. Library preparation (for TCRbeta) was performed with unique molecular identifiers. TCRdb reprocessed the PCR reads via MiXCR and lists one record per CDR3 protein. The sample shows around 190,000 distinct CDR3 sequences, about 7% of them seen only once. The sequenced sample was PBMCs, obtained before TCRalphabeta/CD19-depleted stem cell transplant. The origin of the receptors is a boy younger than 10 with acute lymphoblastic leukemia, due to receive a stem cell transplant.

This clonotype was counted many times. The rearrangement uses TRBV7-9 and TRBJ2-1, with D possibly matching TRBD2 (6 bases). CDR3 length: 14 amino acids. The germline CDR1 and CDR2 sequences are SEHNR and FQNEAQ (reference sequence). Deletions cut 0 bases from V and 10 bases from J, with 13 bases between. The CDR3 loop is CASSLAGTLKEQFF. As DNA, the CDR3 is TGTGCCAGCAGCTTAGCCGGGACTCTGAAGGAGCAGTTCTTC.

The table lists this clonotype with many counts. The chain couples TRBV28 to TRBJ2-5, with D hard to call. Deletions cut 6 bases from V and 4 bases from J, with 12 bases between. The CDR3 loop spans 13 amino acids. Germline CDR1 and CDR2: MDHEN and SYDVKM. CDR3 bases: TGTGCCAGCAGCGATGGTGCCCCAGAGACCCAGTACTTC. It yields the protein CASSDGAPETQYF.

This clonotype was seen ten or more times. V is TRBV5-6 and J is TRBJ1-2; possibly TRBD1 for D (6 bases). CDR3 size: 18 residues. V was clipped by 1 base and J by 4 bases, with 23 bases between them. The germline gives CDR1 SGHDT, CDR2 YYEEEE. In nucleotides, the CDR3 is TGTGCCAGCAGCTTGCCTAAGGACAGCCAGATCCCGTTCTATGGCTACACCTTC. This codes for CASSLPKDSQIPFYGYTF.

This clonotype was detected ten times or more. This chain joins TRBV18 and TRBJ2-2; 7 bases agree with TRBD1. J gave up 5 bases and V 4 bases, and 7 bases lay outside the gene matches. The length of the CDR3 is 15 residues. Germline V gives CDR1 KGHSH, CDR2 LQKENI. The CDR3 region has the DNA TGTGCCAGCTCACAAAGACAGGGCGAAACCGGGGAGCTGTTTTTT. This codes for CASSQRQGETGELFF.

CDR3 loop: CASSYRGAHTGELFF. In DNA form, the CDR3 reads TGTGCCAGCAGTTACCGGGGGGCGCACACCGGGGAGCTGTTTTTT. The chain is built from TRBV6-2 or TRBV6-3 and TRBJ2-2; D is perhaps TRBD2 (7 bases). Germline V CDR1 and CDR2: MNHEY, SVGEGT. With 2 bases removed from V and 3 bases from J, the gap between germline ends came to 10 bases. The CDR3 runs to 15 residues.

V is TRBV12-3 or TRBV12-4 and J is TRBJ2-1; D not resolved. The CDR3 runs 15 residues. The germline V and J ends were trimmed by 5 bases and 0 bases, with 11 bases remaining between them. CDR3 sequence reads: CASSRRVSSYNEQFF. As DNA, the CDR3 is TGTGCCAGCAGTCGCCGGGTGAGCTCCTACAATGAGCAGTTCTTC.

V and J are TRBV3-1 and TRBJ1-2; D not resolved. Trimming took off 7 bases at V and 2 bases at J, with 20 bases between the two ends. Germline V CDR1 and CDR2: LGHDT, YNNKEL (reference sequence). The CDR3 is 16 amino acids. The chain's CDR3 is CASTARGASRNYGYTF. CDR3 DNA sequence: TGTGCCAGCACTGCGCGTGGAGCGTCCAGAAACTATGGCTACACCTTC.

The CDR3 sequence: CASSFVTGTGNTGELFF. As DNA, the CDR3 is TGCGCCAGCAGCTTTGTAACCGGGACAGGGAACACCGGGGAGCTGTTTTTT. The chain employs TRBV5-1 and TRBJ2-2, with 8 positions matching TRBD1. This CDR3 has 17 residues. Germline CDR1 and CDR2: SGHRS and YFSETQ. V lost 2 bases, J lost 1 base, and 7 bases stayed unmatched.

V usage is TRBV7-6 and J usage is TRBJ1-6, with D possibly being TRBD1 (6 bases). V lost 2 bases and J 7 bases, leaving 18 bases between the germline ends. Germline CDR1 and CDR2: SGHVS and FNYEAQ. There are 17 residues in the CDR3. The chain's CDR3 is CASSLSPAGQKNSPLHF. For the CDR3, the DNA is TGTGCCAGCAGCTTATCTCCGGCGGGACAAAAAAATTCACCCCTCCACTTT.